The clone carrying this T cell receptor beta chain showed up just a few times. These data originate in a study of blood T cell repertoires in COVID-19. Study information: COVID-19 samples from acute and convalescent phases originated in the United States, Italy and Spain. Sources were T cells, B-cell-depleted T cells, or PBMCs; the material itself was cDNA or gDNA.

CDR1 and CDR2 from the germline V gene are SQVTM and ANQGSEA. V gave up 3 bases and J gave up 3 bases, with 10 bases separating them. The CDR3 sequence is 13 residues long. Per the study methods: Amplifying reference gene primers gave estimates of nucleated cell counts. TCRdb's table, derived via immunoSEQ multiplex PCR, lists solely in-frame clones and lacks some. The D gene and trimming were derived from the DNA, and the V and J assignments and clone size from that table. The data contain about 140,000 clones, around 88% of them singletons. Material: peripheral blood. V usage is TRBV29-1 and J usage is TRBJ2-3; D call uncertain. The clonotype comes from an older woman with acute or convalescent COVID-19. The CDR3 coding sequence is TGCAGCGTTGATGCGGAGACGACAGATACGCAGTATTTT. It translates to CSVDAETTDTQYF.